The entry below gives a single T cell receptor beta chain sequence along with its context. Some clones are missing from TCRdb's copy, which holds only in-frame ones; the method was immunoSEQ multiplex PCR. The repertoire holds roughly 6,900 clones, with 77% as singletons. The record originates from a study of chemoradiotherapy in HPV16-positive cancers. Sample collection was performed from a patient who underwent chemoradiotherapy. The clonotype comes from a human donor with HPV-associated anogenital cancer.

The CDR3 nucleotides read TGTGCCAGCAGCGCGGGACAGGGGTTTCAGCCCCAGCATTTT. Amino acid sequence: CASSAGQGFQPQHF. The rearrangement uses TRBV9 and TRBJ1-5, with TRBD1 matching 10 bases. The length of the CDR3 is 14 residues. V trimming: 3 bases; J trimming: 6 bases; junction bases outside the gene matches: 3. Germline V gene lookup returns CDR1 SGDLS and CDR2 YYNGEE.